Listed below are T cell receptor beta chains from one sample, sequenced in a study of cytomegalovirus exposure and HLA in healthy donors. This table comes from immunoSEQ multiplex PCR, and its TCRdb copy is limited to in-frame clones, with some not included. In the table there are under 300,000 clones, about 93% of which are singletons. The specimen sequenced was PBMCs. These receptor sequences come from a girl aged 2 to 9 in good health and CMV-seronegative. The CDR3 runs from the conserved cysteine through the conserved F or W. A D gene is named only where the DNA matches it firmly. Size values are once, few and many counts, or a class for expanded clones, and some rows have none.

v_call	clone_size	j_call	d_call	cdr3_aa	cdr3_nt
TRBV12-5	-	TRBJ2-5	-	CASGLQIGGETQYF	TGTGCTAGTGGTTTGCAGATTGGTGGAGAGACCCAGTACTTC
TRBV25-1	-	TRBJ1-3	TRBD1	CASSTRTGARSGNTIYF	TGTGCCAGCAGTACCCGGACAGGGGCACGCTCTGGAAACACCATATATTTT
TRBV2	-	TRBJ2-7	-	CASSAEGAYYEQYF	TGTGCCAGCAGTGCGGAGGGTGCCTACTACGAGCAGTACTTC
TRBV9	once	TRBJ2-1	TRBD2	CASSVVGGAPGEQFF	TGTGCCAGCAGCGTAGTCGGGGGGGCCCCGGGGGAGCAGTTCTTC
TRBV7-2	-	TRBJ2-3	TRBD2	CASILASTQYF	TGTGCCAGCATACTAGCGTCTACGCAGTATTTT
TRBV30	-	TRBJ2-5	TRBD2	CAWGTSGVRETQYF	TGTGCCTGGGGGACTAGCGGGGTTAGAGAGACCCAGTACTTC
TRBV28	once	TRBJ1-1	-	CASSWGGYTEAFF	TGTGCCAGCAGCTGGGGGGGGTACACTGAAGCTTTCTTT
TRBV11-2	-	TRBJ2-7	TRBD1	CASSSLRQGLILHEQYF	TGTGCCAGCAGCTCCCTCAGACAGGGCTTAATCCTCCACGAGCAGTACTTC
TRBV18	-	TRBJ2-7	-	CASSPAGSEQYF	TGTGCCAGCTCACCGGCAGGTTCCGAGCAGTACTTC
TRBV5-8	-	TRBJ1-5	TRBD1	CASRPTGDSNQPQHF	TGTGCCAGCAGGCCGACAGGGGATAGCAATCAGCCCCAGCATTTT
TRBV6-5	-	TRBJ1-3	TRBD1	CASSYTTGGGGNTIYF	TGTGCCAGCAGTTACACCACAGGGGGCGGTGGAAACACCATATATTTT
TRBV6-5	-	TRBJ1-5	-	CASRSGDRMTQHF	TGTGCCAGCAGATCAGGGGACCGTATGACCCAGCATTTT
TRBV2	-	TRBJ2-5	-	CASSVGETQYF	TGTGCTTCCAGTGTCGGGGAGACCCAGTACTTC
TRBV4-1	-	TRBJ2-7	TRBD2	CASSQIVGGDASYEQYF	TGCGCCAGCAGCCAAATTGTGGGGGGGGACGCCTCCTACGAGCAGTACTTC
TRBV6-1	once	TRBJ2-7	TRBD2	CASSLAGVYEQYF	TGTGCCAGCAGTTTAGCGGGAGTGTACGAGCAGTACTTC
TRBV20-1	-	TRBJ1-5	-	CSALGGGPQHF	TGCAGTGCTCTAGGGGGGGGGCCCCAGCATTTT